The clone carrying this TCR beta chain was picked up a small number of times. Both TRBC1 and TRBC2 were covered by a beta constant-region primer of two equimolar oligonucleotides. The ligated cDNA underwent four PCR rounds using SP2 and nested alpha and beta constant-region primers. In TCRdb, the UMI-ligation and nested PCR reads were re-called with MiXCR into one record per CDR3 protein. This table has about 120,000 distinct CDR3 sequences, approximately 37% appearing once. This specimen belongs to a study of naive and memory T cell subsets. V gave up 3 bases and J gave up 4 bases, with 6 bases separating them. Germline loops: CDR1 SGDLS, CDR2 YYNGEE. The CDR3 is made up of 12 amino acids. After the first PCR, alpha and beta chain libraries were processed separately. Sequential positive selection took CD4 T cells first, then CD8 T cells.

Sequences were obtained from central memory CD4+ T cells from blood. J is TRBJ2-3 and V is TRBV9; unclear D gene. The sequence was obtained from a human donor in good health. The CDR3 is CASSESADTQYF. CDR3 coding DNA: TGTGCCAGCAGCGAATCAGCAGATACGCAGTATTTT.